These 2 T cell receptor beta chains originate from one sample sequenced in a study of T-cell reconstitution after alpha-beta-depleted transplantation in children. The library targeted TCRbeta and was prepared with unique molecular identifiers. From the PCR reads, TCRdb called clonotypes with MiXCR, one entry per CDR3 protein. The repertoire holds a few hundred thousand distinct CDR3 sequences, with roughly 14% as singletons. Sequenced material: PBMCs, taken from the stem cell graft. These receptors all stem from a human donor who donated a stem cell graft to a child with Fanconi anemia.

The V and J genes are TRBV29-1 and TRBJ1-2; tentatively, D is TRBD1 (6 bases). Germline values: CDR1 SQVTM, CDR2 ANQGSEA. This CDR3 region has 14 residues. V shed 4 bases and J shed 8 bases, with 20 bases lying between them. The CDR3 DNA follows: TGCAGCGTTGGCGTCCTCGGACAGAGGAGGGGCTACACCTTC. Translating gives CSVGVLGQRRGYTF.

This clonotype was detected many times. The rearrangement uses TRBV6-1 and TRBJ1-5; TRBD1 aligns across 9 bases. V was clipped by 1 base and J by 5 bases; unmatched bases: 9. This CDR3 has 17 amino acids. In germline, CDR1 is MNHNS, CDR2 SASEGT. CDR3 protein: CASSEVLSGTGYQPQHF. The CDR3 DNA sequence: TGTGCCAGCAGTGAAGTTCTTAGTGGGACAGGGTATCAGCCCCAGCATTTT.